This T cell receptor (beta chain) comes out of a study of blood T cell repertoires in COVID-19. Study-level information: Researchers got acute and convalescent COVID-19 samples from the United States, Italy and Spain. In each case, the material was cDNA or gDNA derived from T cells, B-cell-depleted T cells, or PBMCs.

V lost 4 bases to trimming and J lost 3 bases, with 13 bases between them. The CDR3 is 15 amino acids. Looked up from germline, CDR1 is SGHRS and CDR2 is YFSETQ. The authors' processing: Nucleated cell number was recorded as an estimate derived from reference gene primer amplification. Measured with immunoSEQ multiplex PCR; TCRdb has only the in-frame clones, and not every one. The V and J calls and clone size were taken over from that table, and D and trimming were inferred from the DNA. The sample yields roughly 200,000 clones, around 84% seen once. The rearrangement links TRBV5-1 to TRBJ1-4, with D perhaps TRBD1 (5 bases). What was sequenced was peripheral blood. This receptor was obtained from a man in his 60s with acute or convalescent COVID-19. The DNA for the CDR3 is TGCGCCAGCAGCCTTGGGGGGTCTCCTAATGAAAAACTGTTTTTT. Amino acids: CASSLGGSPNEKLFF.